This entry features one TCR beta chain sequence. Its specificity is not known. From germline, CDR1 is ENHRY and CDR2 SYGVKD. The CDR3 totals 14 residues. V lost 2 bases and J lost 5; bases outside the gene matches: 4. This entry belongs to a study of Graves' ophthalmopathy and Graves' hyperthyroidism. Other autoimmune diseases, uncontrolled infections, pregnancy or lactation excluded patients from enrollment. Diagnosis relied on clinical symptoms, serum thyroxine, TRAb, thyroid ultrasound and orbital computed tomography. Findings and limits, study-wide: From stable hyperthyroidism, ophthalmopathy was separated by a 13-signature model with 87.88% sensitivity and around 79% specificity. The blood repertoire also included most expanded thyroid clonotypes above 0.001 frequency.

RNA transcripts provided the template for amplifying TCR beta CDR3 regions. First-round RT-PCR relied on HTBI primers, and a second-round multiplex PCR came next. One entry per CDR3 protein, called by TCRdb with MiXCR from the multiplex PCR reads. The sample lists over a million distinct CDR3 sequences, roughly two fifths occurring once. Sample: peripheral blood or thyroid tissue (not recorded which). The rearrangement uses TRBV10-3 and TRBJ1-1, with 8 bases matching TRBD1. The receptor was isolated from an adult man with Graves' hyperthyroidism. This chain's CDR3 is CAISEGQGETEAFF. The CDR3 DNA reads TGTGCCATCAGTGAGGGACAGGGAGAAACTGAAGCTTTCTTT.